This T cell receptor (beta chain) stems from a study of post-analysis software for immune sequencing data. Background on the study: The disease courses spanned relapsing-remitting, secondary progressive and progressive-relapsing forms of multiple sclerosis. General study results and limits: In patients, about five TRBV segments were more frequent than in controls, with TRBV5-6, TRBV5-1 and TRBV20-1 among them. With F measure, samples from one preparation batch clustered together strongly. Controls' normalized Chao1 diversity significantly exceeded that of multiple sclerosis patients.

Concerning this clonotype itself: The antigen remains unidentified.

Unique molecular identifiers featured in each of the TCR beta cDNA libraries. Some 500,000 cDNA molecules were obtained per 1 to 10 million input T cells. TCRdb reprocessed the PCR reads via MiXCR and lists one record per CDR3 protein. The sample has 750,000 to 950,000 distinct CDR3 sequences; approximately 53% are singletons. CDR3 length: 15 amino acids. V dropped 4 bases and J dropped 5; count of bases not matched to a gene: 8. Germline lookup yields CDR1 ENHRY and CDR2 SYGVKD. The sample comprised blood. This sequence was found in a girl aged 5 to 17 with multiple sclerosis. The chain carries TRBV10-3 and TRBJ2-1, with 7 nucleotides matching TRBD2. Written as DNA, the CDR3 is TGTGCCATCAGTGTGATGGCGGGAGTCAACAATGAGCAGTTCTTC. Translated, it gives CAISVMAGVNNEQFF.